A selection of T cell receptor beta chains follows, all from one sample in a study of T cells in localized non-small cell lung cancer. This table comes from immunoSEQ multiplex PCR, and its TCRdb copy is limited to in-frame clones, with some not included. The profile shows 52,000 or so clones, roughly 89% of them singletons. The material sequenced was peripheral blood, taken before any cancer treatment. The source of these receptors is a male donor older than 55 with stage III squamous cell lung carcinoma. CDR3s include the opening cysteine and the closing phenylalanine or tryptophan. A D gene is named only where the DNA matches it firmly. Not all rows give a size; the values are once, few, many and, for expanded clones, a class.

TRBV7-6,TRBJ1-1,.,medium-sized,CASSLGPTDGTEAFF,TGTGCCAGCAGCTTAGGGCCAACCGACGGCACTGAAGCTTTCTTT
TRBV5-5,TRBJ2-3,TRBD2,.,CASSPLPGLARGDTDTQYF,TGTGCCAGCAGCCCCCTGCCGGGACTAGCGAGGGGGGACACAGATACGCAGTATTTT
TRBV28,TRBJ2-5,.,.,CASSFPGQETQYF,TGTGCCAGCAGTTTCCCGGGTCAAGAGACCCAGTACTTC
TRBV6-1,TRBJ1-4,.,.,CASSDRGIGKLFF,TGTGCCAGCAGTGACAGGGGAATAGGAAAACTGTTTTTT
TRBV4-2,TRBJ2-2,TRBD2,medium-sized,CASSQDSASGNLNTGELFF,TGTGCCAGCAGCCAAGATTCGGCTAGCGGGAATCTAAACACCGGGGAGCTGTTTTTT
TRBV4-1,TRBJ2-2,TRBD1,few,CASSHRDRAPGELFF,TGCGCCAGCAGCCATCGGGACAGGGCGCCCGGGGAGCTGTTTTTT
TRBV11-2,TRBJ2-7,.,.,CASSLLMGFYEQYF,TGTGCCAGCAGCTTATTGATGGGCTTCTACGAGCAGTACTTC
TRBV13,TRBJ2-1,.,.,CASSPAWSSYNEQFF,TGTGCCAGCAGCCCGGCTTGGAGCTCCTACAATGAGCAGTTCTTC
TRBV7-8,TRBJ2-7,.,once,CASSPEGALVWEQYF,TGTGCCAGCAGCCCAGAGGGAGCTCTAGTCTGGGAGCAGTACTTC
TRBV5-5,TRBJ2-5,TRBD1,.,CASSLPNTGEETQYF,TGTGCCAGCAGCTTGCCCAATACAGGGGAAGAGACCCAGTACTTC
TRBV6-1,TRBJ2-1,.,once,CASMYWEQFF,TGTGCCAGCATGTATTGGGAGCAGTTCTTC
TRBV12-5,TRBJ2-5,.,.,CASGLYGEETQYF,TGTGCTAGTGGTTTGTACGGTGAAGAGACCCAGTACTTC
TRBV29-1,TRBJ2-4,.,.,CSAFRRGANIQYF,TGCAGCGCTTTCAGGAGGGGAGCAAACATTCAGTACTTC
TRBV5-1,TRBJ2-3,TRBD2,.,CASRLAGGPTDTQYF,TGCGCCAGTCGACTAGCGGGGGGGCCCACAGATACGCAGTATTTT
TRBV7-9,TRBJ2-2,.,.,CASRGLGSYTGELFF,TGTGCCAGCAGGGGATTGGGGTCTTACACCGGGGAGCTGTTTTTT
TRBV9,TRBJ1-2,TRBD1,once,CASSPSGQGNYGYTF,TGTGCCAGCAGCCCGAGTGGACAGGGGAACTATGGCTACACCTTC
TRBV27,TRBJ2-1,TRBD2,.,CASSLGSGRPGNEQFF,TGTGCCAGCAGTTTAGGTAGCGGGAGGCCGGGGAATGAGCAGTTCTTC
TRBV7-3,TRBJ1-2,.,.,CASSLTGQTNYGYTF,TGTGCCAGCAGCTTAACCGGACAGACTAACTATGGCTACACCTTC
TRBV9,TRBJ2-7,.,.,CASSVGLLGAAPEQYF,TGTGCCAGCAGCGTAGGACTATTGGGGGCGGCACCTGAGCAGTACTTC
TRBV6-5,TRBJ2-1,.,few,CASRPNLGNEQFF,TGTGCCAGCAGGCCCAATCTAGGAAATGAGCAGTTCTTC
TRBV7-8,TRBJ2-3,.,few,CASSLGGSRSTDTQYF,TGTGCCAGCAGCTTAGGAGGCAGCCGCAGCACAGATACGCAGTATTTT